This paragraph covers one TCR beta chain sequence. Germline V gene lookup returns CDR1 KGHSH and CDR2 LQKENI. The CDR3 length is 15 residues. V was shortened by 4 bases and J by 4 bases, with 16 bases between the two germline ends. This record comes from a study of control samples from healthy donors and cancer patients. The protocol was immunoSEQ multiplex PCR, while the TCRdb copy is restricted to in-frame clones and leaves out a portion. The profile shows roughly 38,000 clones, 92% of them singletons. The TCR sequence derives from a woman aged 45-65 years in good health. The chain recombines TRBV18 with TRBJ1-1, with TRBD1 as a possible D gene (5 bases). The sequenced sample consisted of blood. CDR3 in amino acids: CASSQAPGFFTEAFF. The CDR3 coding sequence is TGTGCCAGCTCACAAGCCCCAGGGTTTTTCACTGAAGCTTTCTTT.